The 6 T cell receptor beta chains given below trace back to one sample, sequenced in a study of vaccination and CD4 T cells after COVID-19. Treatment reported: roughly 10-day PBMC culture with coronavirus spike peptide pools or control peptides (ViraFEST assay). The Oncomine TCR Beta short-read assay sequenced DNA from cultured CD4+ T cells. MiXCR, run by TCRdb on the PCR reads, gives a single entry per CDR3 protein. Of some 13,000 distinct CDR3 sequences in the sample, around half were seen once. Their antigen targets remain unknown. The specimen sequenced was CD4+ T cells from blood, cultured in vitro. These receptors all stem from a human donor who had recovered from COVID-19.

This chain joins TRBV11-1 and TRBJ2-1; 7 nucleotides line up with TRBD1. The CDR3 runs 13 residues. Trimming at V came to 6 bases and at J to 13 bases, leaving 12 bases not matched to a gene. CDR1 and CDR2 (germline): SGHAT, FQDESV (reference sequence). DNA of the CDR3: TGTGCCAGCAGGTCGGAGGCTCGGGACAGCCAGTTCTTC. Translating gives CASRSEARDSQFF.

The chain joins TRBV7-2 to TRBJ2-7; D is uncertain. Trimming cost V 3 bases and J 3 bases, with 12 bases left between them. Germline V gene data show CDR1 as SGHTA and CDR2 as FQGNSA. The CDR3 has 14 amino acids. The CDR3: CASSFTGPGYEQYF. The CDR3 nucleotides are TGTGCCAGCAGCTTCACGGGCCCTGGCTACGAGCAGTACTTC. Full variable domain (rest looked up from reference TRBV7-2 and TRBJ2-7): GAGVSQSPSNKVTEKGKDVELRCDPISGHTALYWYRQSLGQGLEFLIYFQGNSAPDKSGLPSDRFSAERTGGSVSTLTIQRTQQEDSAVYLCASSFTGPGYEQYFGPGTRLTVT.

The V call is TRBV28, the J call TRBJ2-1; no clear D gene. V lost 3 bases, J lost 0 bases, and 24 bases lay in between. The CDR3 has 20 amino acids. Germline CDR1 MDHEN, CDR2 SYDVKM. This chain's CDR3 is CASSFKSILDPLFSYNEQFF. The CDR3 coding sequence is TGTGCCAGCAGTTTTAAGTCTATTCTAGATCCCCTTTTCTCCTACAATGAGCAGTTCTTC. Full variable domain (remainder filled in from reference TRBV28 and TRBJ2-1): DVKVTQSSRYLVKRTGEKVFLECVQDMDHENMFWYRQDPGLGLRLIYFSYDVKMKEKGDIPEGYSVSREKKERFSLILESASTNQTSMYLCASSFKSILDPLFSYNEQFFGPGTRLTVL.

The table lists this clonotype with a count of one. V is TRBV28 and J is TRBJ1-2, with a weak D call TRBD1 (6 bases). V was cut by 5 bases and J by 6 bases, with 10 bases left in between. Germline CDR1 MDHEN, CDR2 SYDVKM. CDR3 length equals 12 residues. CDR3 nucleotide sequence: TGTGCCAGCAGTCTCCAGGGGCATGGCTACACCTTC. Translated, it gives CASSLQGHGYTF.

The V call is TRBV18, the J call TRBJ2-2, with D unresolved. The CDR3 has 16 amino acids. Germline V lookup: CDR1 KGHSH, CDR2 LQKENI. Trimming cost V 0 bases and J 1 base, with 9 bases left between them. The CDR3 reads CASSPPSVGNTGELFF. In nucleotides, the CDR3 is TGTGCCAGCTCACCACCATCCGTAGGGAACACCGGGGAGCTGTTTTTT.

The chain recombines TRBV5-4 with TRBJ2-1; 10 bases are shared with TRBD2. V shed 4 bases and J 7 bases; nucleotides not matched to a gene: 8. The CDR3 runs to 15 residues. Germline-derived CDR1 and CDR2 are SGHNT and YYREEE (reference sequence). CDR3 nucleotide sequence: TGTGCCAGCAGCATGCTAGCGGGAGACCCTAATGAGCAGTTCTTC. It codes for CASSMLAGDPNEQFF.